This TCR beta chain was retrieved from a study of OX40 agonist ivuxolimab in advanced cancers. Findings of the study overall: The study observed clonal expansion of CD4+ and CD8+ blood T cells by week 6 at 0.1 to 3.0 mg/kg.

The table came from immunoSEQ multiplex PCR; TCRdb's copy has only in-frame clones and leaves some out. The sample records tens of thousands of clones, 65% to 90% being singletons. V was pared by 1 base and J by 1 base, with 4 bases between. The CDR3 totals 13 residues. The germline gives CDR1 LNHDA, CDR2 SQIVND (reference sequence). Concerning this clone itself: Its antigen is still unknown.

This chain connects TRBV19 to TRBJ1-1; D uncertain. The sequenced sample was CD4+ or CD8+ T cells sorted from blood, obtained in a trial of the OX40 agonist ivuxolimab. This clonotype originated in an adult with an advanced solid tumor such as melanoma, head and neck, liver or kidney cancer. This CDR3 reads CASSIVRNTEAFF. CDR3 nucleotides: TGTGCCAGTAGTATAGTTAGGAACACTGAAGCTTTCTTT.